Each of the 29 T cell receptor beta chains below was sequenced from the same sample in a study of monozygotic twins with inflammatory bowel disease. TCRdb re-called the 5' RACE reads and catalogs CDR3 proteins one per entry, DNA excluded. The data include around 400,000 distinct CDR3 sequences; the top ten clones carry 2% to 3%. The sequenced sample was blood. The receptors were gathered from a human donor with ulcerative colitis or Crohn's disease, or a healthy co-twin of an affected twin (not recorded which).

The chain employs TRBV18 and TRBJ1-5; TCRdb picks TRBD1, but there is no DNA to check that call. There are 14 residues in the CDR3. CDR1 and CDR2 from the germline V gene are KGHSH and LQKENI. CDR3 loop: CASSLTGNNQPQHF.

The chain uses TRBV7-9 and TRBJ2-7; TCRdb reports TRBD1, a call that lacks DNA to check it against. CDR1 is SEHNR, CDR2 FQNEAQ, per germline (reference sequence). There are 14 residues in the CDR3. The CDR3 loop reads CASSFRDRDYEQYF.

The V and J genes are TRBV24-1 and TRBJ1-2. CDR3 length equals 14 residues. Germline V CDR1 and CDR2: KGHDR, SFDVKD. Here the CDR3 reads CATSDPEQVYGYTF.

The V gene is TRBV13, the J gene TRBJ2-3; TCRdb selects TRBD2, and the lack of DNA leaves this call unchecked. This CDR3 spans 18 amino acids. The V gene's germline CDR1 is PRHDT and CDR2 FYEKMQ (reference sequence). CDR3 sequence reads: CASSLKTSPQPSTDTQYF.

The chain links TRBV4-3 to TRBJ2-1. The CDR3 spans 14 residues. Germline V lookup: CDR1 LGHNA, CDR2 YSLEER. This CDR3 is CASSQSFFEYEQFF.

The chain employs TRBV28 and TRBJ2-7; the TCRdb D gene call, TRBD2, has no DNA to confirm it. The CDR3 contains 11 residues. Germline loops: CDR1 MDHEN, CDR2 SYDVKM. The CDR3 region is CASSLQREQYF.

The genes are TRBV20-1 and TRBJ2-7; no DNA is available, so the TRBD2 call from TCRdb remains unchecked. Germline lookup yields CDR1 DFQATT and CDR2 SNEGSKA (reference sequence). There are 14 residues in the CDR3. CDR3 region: CSALWSGGAYEQYF.

The CDR3 loop reads CASSPGGQGREEQYF. The chain links TRBV18 to TRBJ2-7; with no DNA, the TCRdb D assignment of TRBD1 cannot be verified. Germline V lookup: CDR1 KGHSH, CDR2 LQKENI. CDR3 length: 15 residues.

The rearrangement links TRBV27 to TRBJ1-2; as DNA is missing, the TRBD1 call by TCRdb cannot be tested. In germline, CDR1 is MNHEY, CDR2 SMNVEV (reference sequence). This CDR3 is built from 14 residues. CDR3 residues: CASSFFGTDYGYTF.

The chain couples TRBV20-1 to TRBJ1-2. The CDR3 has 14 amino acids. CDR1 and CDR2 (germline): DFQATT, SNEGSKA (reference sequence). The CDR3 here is CSARGEGLNYGYTF.

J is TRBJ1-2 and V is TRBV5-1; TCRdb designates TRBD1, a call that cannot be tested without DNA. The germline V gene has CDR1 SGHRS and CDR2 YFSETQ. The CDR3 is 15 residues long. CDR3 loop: CASFDRSTGNYGYTF.

The CDR3 sequence: CASSLDTSGNLYEQYF. This chain joins TRBV7-8 and TRBJ2-7; the TCRdb D gene call, TRBD2, has no DNA to confirm it. CDR1 is SGHVS, CDR2 FQNEAQ, per germline. CDR3 length: 16 amino acids.

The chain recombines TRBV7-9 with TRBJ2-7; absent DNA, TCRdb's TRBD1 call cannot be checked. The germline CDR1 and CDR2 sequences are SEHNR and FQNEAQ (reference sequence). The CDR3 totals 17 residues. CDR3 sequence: CASRPGLGQHSSYEQYF. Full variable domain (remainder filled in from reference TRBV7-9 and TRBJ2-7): DTGVSQNPRHKITKRGQNVTFRCDPISEHNRLYWYRQTLGQGPEFLTYFQNEAQLEKSRLLSDRFSAERPKGSFSTLEIQRTEQGDSAMYLCASRPGLGQHSSYEQYFGPGTRLTVT.

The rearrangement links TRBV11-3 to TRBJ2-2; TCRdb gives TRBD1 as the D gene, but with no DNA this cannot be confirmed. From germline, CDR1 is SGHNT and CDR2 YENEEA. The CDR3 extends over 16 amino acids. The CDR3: CASSTGGTLNTGELFF. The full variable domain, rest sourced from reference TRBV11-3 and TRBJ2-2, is EAGVVQSPRYKIIEKKQPVAFWCNPISGHNTLYWYLQNLGQGPELLIRYENEEAVDDSQLPKDRFSAERLKGVDSTLKIQPAELGDSAVYLCASSTGGTLNTGELFFGEGSRLTVL.

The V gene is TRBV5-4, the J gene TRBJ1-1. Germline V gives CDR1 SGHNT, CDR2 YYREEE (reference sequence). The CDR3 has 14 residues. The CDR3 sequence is CASSLAAGSTEAFF. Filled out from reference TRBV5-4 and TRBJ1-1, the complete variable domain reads ETGVTQSPTHLIKTRGQQVTLRCSSQSGHNTVSWYQQALGQGPQFIFQYYREEENGRGNFPPRFSGLQFPNYSSELNVNALELDDSALYLCASSLAAGSTEAFFGQGTRLTVV.

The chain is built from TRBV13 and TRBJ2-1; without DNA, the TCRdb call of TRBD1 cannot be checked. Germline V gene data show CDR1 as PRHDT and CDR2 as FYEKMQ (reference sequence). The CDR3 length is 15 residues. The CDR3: CASSPRGGAYNEQFF.

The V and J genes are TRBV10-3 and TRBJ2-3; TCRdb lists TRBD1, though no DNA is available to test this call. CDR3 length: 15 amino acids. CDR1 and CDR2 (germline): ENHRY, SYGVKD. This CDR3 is CAISQGQGNTDTQYF.

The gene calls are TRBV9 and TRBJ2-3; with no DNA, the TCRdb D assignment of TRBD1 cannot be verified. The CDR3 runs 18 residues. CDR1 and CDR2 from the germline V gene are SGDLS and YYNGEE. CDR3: CASSVAVYAGQRPDTQYF.

CDR3 sequence reads: CASSVDDRLGTIYF. The V gene is TRBV9, the J gene TRBJ1-3; lacking DNA, the TRBD1 call made by TCRdb goes unchecked. The CDR3 covers 14 residues. From germline, CDR1 is SGDLS and CDR2 YYNGEE.

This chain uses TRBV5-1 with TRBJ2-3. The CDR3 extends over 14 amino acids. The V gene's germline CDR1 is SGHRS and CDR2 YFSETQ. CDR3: CASSLETITDTQYF.

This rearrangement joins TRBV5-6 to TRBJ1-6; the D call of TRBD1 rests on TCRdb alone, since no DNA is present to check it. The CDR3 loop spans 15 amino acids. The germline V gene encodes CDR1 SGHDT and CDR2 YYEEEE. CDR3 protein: CASSVKPTGSSPLHF.

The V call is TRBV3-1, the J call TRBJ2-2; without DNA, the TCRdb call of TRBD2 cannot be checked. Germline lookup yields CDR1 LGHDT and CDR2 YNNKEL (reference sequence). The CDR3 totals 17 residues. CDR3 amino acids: CASSRGTSGRDTGELFF.

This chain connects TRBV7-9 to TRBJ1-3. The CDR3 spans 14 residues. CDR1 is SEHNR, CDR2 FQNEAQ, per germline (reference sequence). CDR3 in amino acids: CASSLSNSGNTIYF.

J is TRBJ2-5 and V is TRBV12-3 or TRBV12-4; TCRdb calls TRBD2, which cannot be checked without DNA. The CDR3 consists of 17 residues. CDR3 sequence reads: CASSLRASGRHQETQYF.

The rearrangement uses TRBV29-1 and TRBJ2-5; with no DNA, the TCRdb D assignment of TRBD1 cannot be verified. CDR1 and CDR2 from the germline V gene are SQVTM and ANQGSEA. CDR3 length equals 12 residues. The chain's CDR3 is CSVERGAETQYF.

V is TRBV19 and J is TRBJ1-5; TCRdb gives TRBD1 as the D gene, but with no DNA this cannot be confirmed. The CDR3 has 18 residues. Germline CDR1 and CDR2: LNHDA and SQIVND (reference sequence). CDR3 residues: CASRTGTGGGPRNQPQHF.

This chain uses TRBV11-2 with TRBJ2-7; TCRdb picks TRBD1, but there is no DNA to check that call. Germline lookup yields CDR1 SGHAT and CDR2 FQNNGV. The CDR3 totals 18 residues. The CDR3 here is CASSLLPRLGQGAYEQYF.

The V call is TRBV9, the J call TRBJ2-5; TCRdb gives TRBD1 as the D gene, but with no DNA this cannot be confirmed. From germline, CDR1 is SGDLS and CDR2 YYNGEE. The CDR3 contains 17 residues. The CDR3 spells CASSVDPPGASKETQYF.

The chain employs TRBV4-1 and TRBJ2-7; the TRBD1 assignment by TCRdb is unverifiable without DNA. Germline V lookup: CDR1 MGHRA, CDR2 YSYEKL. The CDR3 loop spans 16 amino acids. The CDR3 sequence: CASSQEPENRVGEQYF.